Reported below is one T cell receptor (beta chain). The sample originates from a study of molecular identifiers for immune sequencing clone quantification. About the study: Replicate experiments took RNA from about 20,000 or 100,000 naive CD8 cells, divided it five ways and sequenced four.

Each CDR3 protein is one row after TCRdb ran MiXCR on the PCR reads. The table records 250,000 to 400,000 distinct CDR3 sequences, 20% to 25% of them present only once. The germline V and J ends were trimmed by 6 bases and 4 bases, with 16 bases remaining between them. The germline V gene encodes CDR1 LGHNA and CDR2 YSLEER. This CDR3 contains 15 residues. The chain couples TRBV4-3 to TRBJ1-5; D not certain. This receptor was identified in a human donor in good health. Some libraries in this study had Jurkat cell RNA spiked in. Sequenced material: naive CD8+ T cells from blood, with Jurkat cell RNA spiked in. Indicated subset: FACS-sorted CD8+CD4-CCR7+CD45RA+ naive T cells. The CDR3 nucleotides read TGCGCCAGCAGAGATAGTTTCGCCAATAATCAGCCCCAGCATTTT. Protein sequence: CASRDSFANNQPQHF.